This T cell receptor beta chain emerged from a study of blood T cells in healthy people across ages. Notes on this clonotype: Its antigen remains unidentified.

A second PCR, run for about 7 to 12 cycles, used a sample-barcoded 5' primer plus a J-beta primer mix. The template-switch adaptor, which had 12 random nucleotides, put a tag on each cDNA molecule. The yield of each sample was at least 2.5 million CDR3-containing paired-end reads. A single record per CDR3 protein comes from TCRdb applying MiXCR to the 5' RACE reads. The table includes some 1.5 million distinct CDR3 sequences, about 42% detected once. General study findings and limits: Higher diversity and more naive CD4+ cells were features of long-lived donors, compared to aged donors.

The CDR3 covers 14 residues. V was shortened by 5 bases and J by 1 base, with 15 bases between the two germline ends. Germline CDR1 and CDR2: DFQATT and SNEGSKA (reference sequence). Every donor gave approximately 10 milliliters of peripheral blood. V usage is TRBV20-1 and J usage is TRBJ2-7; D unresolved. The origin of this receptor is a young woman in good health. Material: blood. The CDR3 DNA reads TGCAGTGCTTTCCGGGTGGACCAATCCTACGAGCAGTACTTC. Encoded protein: CSAFRVDQSYEQYF.